Listed below are T cell receptor beta chains from one sample, sequenced in a study of blood T cell repertoires in COVID-19. TCRdb's table, derived via immunoSEQ multiplex PCR, lists solely in-frame clones and lacks some. The sample lists about 160,000 clones; 85% were seen once. Sequenced material: peripheral blood. The source is a man in his forties with acute or convalescent COVID-19. The CDR3 runs from the conserved cysteine through the conserved F or W. The D gene is left open where the match is weak. Where a row states a size, it is once, few, many or the class of an expanded clone; other rows omit it.

cdr3_nt: TGTGCCAGCTCACGGGACAGGGGCGATCAGCCCCAGCATTTT
cdr3_aa: CASSRDRGDQPQHF
clone_size: once
d_call: TRBD1
j_call: TRBJ1-5
v_call: TRBV18
cdr3_length: 14

cdr3_nt: TGTGCCAGCAGCCAAGATCTCACGGGACAACTACGAGCTCGTGGCTACACCTTC
cdr3_aa: CASSQDLTGQLRARGYTF
clone_size: .
d_call: .
j_call: TRBJ1-2
v_call: TRBV4-2
cdr3_length: 18

cdr3_nt: TGTGCCAGCAGCCATCGGGGGTTCTATGAAAAACTGTTTTTT
cdr3_aa: CASSHRGFYEKLFF
clone_size: .
d_call: .
j_call: TRBJ1-4
v_call: TRBV9
cdr3_length: 14

cdr3_nt: TGTGCCAGCAGTCTGACAGGGGTTTTTGCCGGGGAGCTGTTTTTT
cdr3_aa: CASSLTGVFAGELFF
clone_size: .
d_call: TRBD1
j_call: TRBJ2-2
v_call: TRBV27
cdr3_length: 15

cdr3_nt: TGTGCCATCAGTGGCGGTCCCGGGGACAGGGGGGGACTAGGCTACACCTTC
cdr3_aa: CAISGGPGDRGGLGYTF
clone_size: once
d_call: TRBD1
j_call: TRBJ1-2
v_call: TRBV10-3
cdr3_length: 17

cdr3_nt: TGTGCCAGCTCCTTCCAGGCAGGGCCCTTTGACGAGCAGTACTTC
cdr3_aa: CASSFQAGPFDEQYF
clone_size: .
d_call: .
j_call: TRBJ2-7
v_call: TRBV18
cdr3_length: 15

cdr3_nt: TGTGCCAGCAGTGAATTCCGGGACAACACCTTC
cdr3_aa: CASSEFRDNTF
clone_size: .
d_call: .
j_call: TRBJ1-2
v_call: TRBV6-1
cdr3_length: 11

cdr3_nt: TGTGCCAGCTCACCAGGGCAGGGGGTTATCTATGGCTACACCTTC
cdr3_aa: CASSPGQGVIYGYTF
clone_size: .
d_call: TRBD1
j_call: TRBJ1-2
v_call: TRBV18
cdr3_length: 15

cdr3_nt: TGTGCCAGCAGCCAAGAGGAAGGGAGAGCTTTCTTT
cdr3_aa: CASSQEEGRAFF
clone_size: .
d_call: .
j_call: TRBJ1-1
v_call: TRBV3-1/TRBV3-2
cdr3_length: 12

cdr3_nt: TGTGCCAGCAGTTACTACAGGGGCACCGGGGAGCTGTTTTTT
cdr3_aa: CASSYYRGTGELFF
clone_size: .
d_call: TRBD1
j_call: TRBJ2-2
v_call: TRBV6-5
cdr3_length: 14

cdr3_nt: TGCGCCAGCAGCCTTGACGGCGGCCCTAACTATGGCTACACCTTC
cdr3_aa: CASSLDGGPNYGYTF
clone_size: .
d_call: .
j_call: TRBJ1-2
v_call: TRBV5-1
cdr3_length: 15

cdr3_nt: TGTGCCAGCAGCCAATACTACAACCGGGACACCGGGGAGCTGTTTTTT
cdr3_aa: CASSQYYNRDTGELFF
clone_size: .
d_call: .
j_call: TRBJ2-2
v_call: TRBV3-1/TRBV3-2
cdr3_length: 16

cdr3_nt: TGTGCCAGCAGGCCCGACAGGGTACGGCGAGGTGGCTACACCTTC
cdr3_aa: CASRPDRVRRGGYTF
clone_size: .
d_call: TRBD1
j_call: TRBJ1-2
v_call: TRBV6-5
cdr3_length: 15

cdr3_nt: TGTGCCAGCAGTTTATTGGGACAGGGGACCTATGGCTACACCTTC
cdr3_aa: CASSLLGQGTYGYTF
clone_size: once
d_call: TRBD1
j_call: TRBJ1-2
v_call: TRBV27
cdr3_length: 15

cdr3_nt: TGTGCCAGCAGCCCCCCCCGTACGTCTACAGCTAACTATGGCTACACCTTC
cdr3_aa: CASSPPRTSTANYGYTF
clone_size: .
d_call: .
j_call: TRBJ1-2
v_call: TRBV27
cdr3_length: 17

cdr3_nt: TGTGCCAGTAGCCGGACAGGGGGCTTTGACAATCAGCCCCAGCATTTT
cdr3_aa: CASSRTGGFDNQPQHF
clone_size: .
d_call: TRBD1
j_call: TRBJ1-5
v_call: TRBV19
cdr3_length: 16

cdr3_nt: TGTGCCAGCAACCTGAGGGGGGGCGGGGAGCTGTTTTTT
cdr3_aa: CASNLRGGGELFF
clone_size: .
d_call: .
j_call: TRBJ2-2
v_call: TRBV5-4
cdr3_length: 13

cdr3_nt: TGTGCCAGCAGCCAAGAGCGGACAGGGGGTTATTCACCCCTCCACTTT
cdr3_aa: CASSQERTGGYSPLHF
clone_size: .
d_call: TRBD1
j_call: TRBJ1-6
v_call: TRBV3-1/TRBV3-2
cdr3_length: 16

cdr3_nt: TGTGCCAGCAGCTCCAGCAGGGGGCAAGGCTACACCTTC
cdr3_aa: CASSSSRGQGYTF
clone_size: .
d_call: TRBD1
j_call: TRBJ1-2
v_call: TRBV7-2
cdr3_length: 13

cdr3_nt: TGCAGCGTTGAAGGCCGTCCTGCGACAGATACGCAGTATTTT
cdr3_aa: CSVEGRPATDTQYF
clone_size: few
d_call: .
j_call: TRBJ2-3
v_call: TRBV29-1
cdr3_length: 14

cdr3_nt: TGTGCCAGCAGCCCTGTGGCAGGGAGGACTGAAGCTTTCTTT
cdr3_aa: CASSPVAGRTEAFF
clone_size: .
d_call: .
j_call: TRBJ1-1
v_call: TRBV11-1
cdr3_length: 14

cdr3_nt: TGTGCCAGCAGTTTACGGGGATGGGGAGAAGCTTTCTTT
cdr3_aa: CASSLRGWGEAFF
clone_size: .
d_call: .
j_call: TRBJ1-1
v_call: TRBV28
cdr3_length: 13

cdr3_nt: TGCAGCGTTGAAGATCCTAAGACGGAGAACTATGGCTACACCTTC
cdr3_aa: CSVEDPKTENYGYTF
clone_size: many
d_call: .
j_call: TRBJ1-2
v_call: TRBV29-1
cdr3_length: 15

cdr3_nt: TGTGCCAGCAGTTACTCGGCTAGCGGGGCAGAGACCCAGTACTTC
cdr3_aa: CASSYSASGAETQYF
clone_size: few
d_call: TRBD2
j_call: TRBJ2-5
v_call: TRBV6-2/TRBV6-3
cdr3_length: 15

cdr3_nt: TGCGCCAGCAGAATCCTATCCCGGGGACAGCCCCAGCATTTT
cdr3_aa: CASRILSRGQPQHF
clone_size: .
d_call: .
j_call: TRBJ1-5
v_call: TRBV10-1
cdr3_length: 14

cdr3_nt: TGTGCCACCAGTGAGGCCGGACAGTTCTATGGCTACACCTTC
cdr3_aa: CATSEAGQFYGYTF
clone_size: .
d_call: .
j_call: TRBJ1-2
v_call: TRBV24-1
cdr3_length: 14

cdr3_nt: TGTGCCAGCAGCTTGGCGAGACTAGTAAAGTCGGCTGAGCAGTTCTTC
cdr3_aa: CASSLARLVKSAEQFF
clone_size: once
d_call: .
j_call: TRBJ2-1
v_call: TRBV5-4
cdr3_length: 16

cdr3_nt: TGTGCCAGCAGCCGGGGGGGCACTAACTATGGCTACACCTTC
cdr3_aa: CASSRGGTNYGYTF
clone_size: once
d_call: .
j_call: TRBJ1-2
v_call: TRBV7-2
cdr3_length: 14

cdr3_nt: TGCGCCAGCAGCTTCGGGACAGGGAAGGAGATGCACACTGAAGCTTTCTTT
cdr3_aa: CASSFGTGKEMHTEAFF
clone_size: .
d_call: TRBD1
j_call: TRBJ1-1
v_call: TRBV5-1
cdr3_length: 17

cdr3_nt: TGTGCCAGCTCACCCCCGGAGGATCGTGGAAAACTGTTTTTT
cdr3_aa: CASSPPEDRGKLFF
clone_size: .
d_call: .
j_call: TRBJ1-4
v_call: TRBV18
cdr3_length: 14

cdr3_nt: TGTGCCAGCAGTTCACAGGTCAGCCACACTGAAGCTTTCTTT
cdr3_aa: CASSSQVSHTEAFF
clone_size: .
d_call: .
j_call: TRBJ1-1
v_call: TRBV28
cdr3_length: 14

cdr3_nt: TGTGCCAGCAGCTTAGAGGTGGGCGAGACCCAGTACTTC
cdr3_aa: CASSLEVGETQYF
clone_size: once
d_call: .
j_call: TRBJ2-5
v_call: TRBV7-2
cdr3_length: 13

cdr3_nt: TGTGCCAGCAGTGAGGTCGGCGGGGTCACAGATACGCAGTATTTT
cdr3_aa: CASSEVGGVTDTQYF
clone_size: .
d_call: .
j_call: TRBJ2-3
v_call: TRBV6-4
cdr3_length: 15

cdr3_nt: TGTGCCAGCAGCTTTGGCGGGAGTCACACTGAAGCTTTCTTT
cdr3_aa: CASSFGGSHTEAFF
clone_size: .
d_call: .
j_call: TRBJ1-1
v_call: TRBV7-9
cdr3_length: 14

cdr3_nt: TGTGCCAGCAGCCCCGCCGGGACACACGGTTTT
cdr3_aa: CASSPAGTHGF
clone_size: .
d_call: .
j_call: TRBJ2-3
v_call: TRBV2
cdr3_length: 11

cdr3_nt: TGCGCCAGCAGCCAAGGACAGGTGAACACTGAAGCTTTCTTT
cdr3_aa: CASSQGQVNTEAFF
clone_size: .
d_call: .
j_call: TRBJ1-1
v_call: TRBV4-1
cdr3_length: 14

cdr3_nt: TGTGCCAGCAGCCCGGTTGGAGGGAGGACTGAAGCTTTCTTT
cdr3_aa: CASSPVGGRTEAFF
clone_size: .
d_call: .
j_call: TRBJ1-1
v_call: TRBV2
cdr3_length: 14

cdr3_nt: TGTGCCTGGAGCCCACAGGACGAGCAGTACTTC
cdr3_aa: CAWSPQDEQYF
clone_size: .
d_call: .
j_call: TRBJ2-7
v_call: TRBV30
cdr3_length: 11

cdr3_nt: TGTGCCAGCAGCCCTGGGGTAGCGCGCTACGTTGAGCAGTTCTTC
cdr3_aa: CASSPGVARYVEQFF
clone_size: .
d_call: .
j_call: TRBJ2-1
v_call: TRBV3-1/TRBV3-2
cdr3_length: 15

cdr3_nt: TGCGCCAGCAGTGCGACCAGGGGCGGTACTGAAGCTTTCTTT
cdr3_aa: CASSATRGGTEAFF
clone_size: .
d_call: .
j_call: TRBJ1-1
v_call: TRBV10-1
cdr3_length: 14

cdr3_nt: TGTGCCAGCAGCTCGGGGGTGAACACCGGGGAGCTGTTTTTT
cdr3_aa: CASSSGVNTGELFF
clone_size: .
d_call: .
j_call: TRBJ2-2
v_call: TRBV5-6
cdr3_length: 14

cdr3_nt: TGTGCCTGGATTTCACGCGGGGGGGCATCCGGGGAGCTGTTTTTT
cdr3_aa: CAWISRGGASGELFF
clone_size: .
d_call: TRBD2
j_call: TRBJ2-2
v_call: TRBV30
cdr3_length: 15

cdr3_nt: TGTGCCAGCAGCCAAGATGACAGCCTCTATGGCTACACCTTC
cdr3_aa: CASSQDDSLYGYTF
clone_size: .
d_call: .
j_call: TRBJ1-2
v_call: TRBV3-1/TRBV3-2
cdr3_length: 14

cdr3_nt: TGCGCCAGCAGCCGCCCGGGACTAGCGGGGGAGACCCAGTACTTC
cdr3_aa: CASSRPGLAGETQYF
clone_size: .
d_call: TRBD2
j_call: TRBJ2-5
v_call: TRBV4-1
cdr3_length: 15

cdr3_nt: TGTGCCAGCTCACCGGCCGGGTGGACTGAAGCTTTCTTT
cdr3_aa: CASSPAGWTEAFF
clone_size: once
d_call: .
j_call: TRBJ1-1
v_call: TRBV18
cdr3_length: 13

cdr3_nt: TGTGCCAGCAGTTTCTCTCTCGAGCAGTACTTC
cdr3_aa: CASSFSLEQYF
clone_size: few
d_call: .
j_call: TRBJ2-7
v_call: TRBV12-3/TRBV12-4
cdr3_length: 11

cdr3_nt: TGTGCCAGCAGCTTGAAACCCACTCCCTCTGAAGCTTTCTTT
cdr3_aa: CASSLKPTPSEAFF
clone_size: .
d_call: .
j_call: TRBJ1-1
v_call: TRBV5-8
cdr3_length: 14

cdr3_nt: TGTGCCAGCAGCTTGGATACTAGAAGTGGGGTCGAGCAGTACTTC
cdr3_aa: CASSLDTRSGVEQYF
clone_size: .
d_call: .
j_call: TRBJ2-7
v_call: TRBV5-8
cdr3_length: 15

cdr3_nt: TGTGCCAGCAGCGACCCCGGGTGGACGGAGGACACTGAAGCTTTCTTT
cdr3_aa: CASSDPGWTEDTEAFF
clone_size: .
d_call: .
j_call: TRBJ1-1
v_call: TRBV12-1
cdr3_length: 16

cdr3_nt: TGTGCCAGCAGCGTTTCAGGGACTAAAGCTGGAAACACCATATATTTT
cdr3_aa: CASSVSGTKAGNTIYF
clone_size: .
d_call: .
j_call: TRBJ1-3
v_call: TRBV6-6
cdr3_length: 16